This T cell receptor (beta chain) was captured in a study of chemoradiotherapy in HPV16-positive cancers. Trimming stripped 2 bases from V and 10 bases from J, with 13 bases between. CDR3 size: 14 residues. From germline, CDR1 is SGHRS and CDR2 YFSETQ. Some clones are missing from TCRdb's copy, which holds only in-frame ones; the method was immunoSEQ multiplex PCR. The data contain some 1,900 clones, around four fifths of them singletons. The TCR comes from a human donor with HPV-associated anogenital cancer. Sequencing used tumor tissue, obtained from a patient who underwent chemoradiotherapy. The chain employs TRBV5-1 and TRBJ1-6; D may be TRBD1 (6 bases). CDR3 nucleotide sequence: TGCGCCAGCAGCTTAGGGGGTGCCAACTCACCCCTCCACTTT. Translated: CASSLGGANSPLHF.